This T cell receptor (beta chain) was documented in a study of T cell responses to AZD1222 COVID-19 vaccine. Overall study findings and caveats: All repertoire sampling was performed exclusively after the peak T cell response. Most donors were white British, females outnumbered males, and clonal diversity was possibly underestimated. Among spike-specific TCRs, nearly half reportedly target unmutated variant regions.

A few counts support this clone. Its target is not known. The CDR3 consists of 14 residues. Per germline, CDR1 KGHDR and CDR2 SFDVKD. The junction had 5 bases not matched to a gene; V was cut back by 4 bases and J by 3 bases. Generated by immunoSEQ multiplex PCR, the TCRdb table keeps only in-frame clones and is missing some. The sample yields some 96,000 clones, 85% to 90% seen once. Specimen: peripheral blood, collected on day 0 of AZD1222 vaccination. The receptor's source is an adult in good health. The V gene is TRBV24-1, the J gene TRBJ2-7; 7 positions agree with TRBD1. CDR3 nucleotides: TGTGCCACCAGTGAGACAGGGAGAGGCTACGAGCAGTACTTC. It encodes CATSETGRGYEQYF.